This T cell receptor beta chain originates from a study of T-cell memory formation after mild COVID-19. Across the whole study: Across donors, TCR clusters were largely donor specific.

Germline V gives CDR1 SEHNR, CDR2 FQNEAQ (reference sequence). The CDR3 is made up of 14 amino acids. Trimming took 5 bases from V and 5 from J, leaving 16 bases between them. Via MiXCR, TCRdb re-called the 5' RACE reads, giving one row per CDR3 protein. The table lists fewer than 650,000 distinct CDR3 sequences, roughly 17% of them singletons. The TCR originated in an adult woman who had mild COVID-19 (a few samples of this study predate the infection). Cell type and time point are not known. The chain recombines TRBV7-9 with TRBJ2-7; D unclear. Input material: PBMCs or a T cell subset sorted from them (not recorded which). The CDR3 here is CASSPSPGLDEQYF. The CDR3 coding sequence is TGTGCCAGCAGCCCAAGCCCGGGCCTTGACGAGCAGTACTTC. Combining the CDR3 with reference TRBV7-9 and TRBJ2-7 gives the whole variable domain DTGVSQNPRHKITKRGQNVTFRCDPISEHNRLYWYRQTLGQGPEFLTYFQNEAQLEKSRLLSDRFSAERPKGSFSTLEIQRTEQGDSAMYLCASSPSPGLDEQYFGPGTRLTVT.